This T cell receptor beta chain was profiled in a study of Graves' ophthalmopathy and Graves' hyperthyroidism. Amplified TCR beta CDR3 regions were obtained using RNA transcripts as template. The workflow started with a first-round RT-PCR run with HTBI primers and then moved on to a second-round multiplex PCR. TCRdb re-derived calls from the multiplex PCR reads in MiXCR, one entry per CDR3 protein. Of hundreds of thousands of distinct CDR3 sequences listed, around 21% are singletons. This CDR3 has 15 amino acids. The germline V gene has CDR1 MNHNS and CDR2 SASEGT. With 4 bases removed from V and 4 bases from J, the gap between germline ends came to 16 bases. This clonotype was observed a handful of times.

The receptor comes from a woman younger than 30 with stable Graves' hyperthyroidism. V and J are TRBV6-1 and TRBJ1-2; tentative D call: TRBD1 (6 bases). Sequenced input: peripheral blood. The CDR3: CASSGPQGPIYGYTF. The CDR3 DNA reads TGTGCCAGCAGTGGACCTCAGGGGCCGATCTATGGCTACACCTTC.